This T cell receptor (beta chain) was observed in a study of beta chain features in type 1 diabetes. Expressed TCRB transcripts were sequenced because the entire RNA isolate underwent reverse transcription. Profiled with immunoSEQ multiplex PCR; TCRdb holds only in-frame clones, not every one. The data show around 240,000 clones, under 20% seen once. A few counts support this clone. Its antigen remains unidentified. V dropped 2 bases and J dropped 4 bases, with 9 bases sitting between them. The CDR3 consists of 14 residues. Per the germline V gene, CDR1 is SGHDN and CDR2 is FVKESK. A single heparinised draw of roughly 0.11 L on average was taken per donor. Sorted cells reached over 95% purity in every population. Points from the study as a whole: There was a moderate but significant shortening of TCRB CDR3s in all four CD4+ subsets of Type 1 diabetes patients.

The sample consisted of naive CD4+ T cells from blood. The chain links TRBV14 to TRBJ2-1; D remains ambiguous. The clonotype originates from a man aged 30 to 45 with type 1 diabetes. The CDR3 coding sequence is TGTGCCAGCAGCCAACTTTCCTATTACAATGAGCAGTTCTTC. Its protein is CASSQLSYYNEQFF.